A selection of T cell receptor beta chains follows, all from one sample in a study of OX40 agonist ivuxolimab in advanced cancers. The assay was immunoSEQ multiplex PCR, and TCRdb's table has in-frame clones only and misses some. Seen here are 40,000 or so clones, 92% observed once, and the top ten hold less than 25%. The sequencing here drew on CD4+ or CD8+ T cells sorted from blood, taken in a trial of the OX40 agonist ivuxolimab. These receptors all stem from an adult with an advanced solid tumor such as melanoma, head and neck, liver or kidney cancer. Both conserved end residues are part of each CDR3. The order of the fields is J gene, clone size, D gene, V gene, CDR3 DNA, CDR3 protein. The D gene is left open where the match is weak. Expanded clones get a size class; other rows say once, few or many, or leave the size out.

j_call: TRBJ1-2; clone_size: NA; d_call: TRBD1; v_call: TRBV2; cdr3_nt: TGTGCCAGCAGAGAAACCGGACAGGGCCATGGCTTCTACACCTTC; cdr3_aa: CASRETGQGHGFYTF
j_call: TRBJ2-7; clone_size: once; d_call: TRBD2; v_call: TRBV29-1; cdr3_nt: TGCAGCGTTGAAGGAGGACTAGCGGGCTACGAGCAGTACTTC; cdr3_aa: CSVEGGLAGYEQYF
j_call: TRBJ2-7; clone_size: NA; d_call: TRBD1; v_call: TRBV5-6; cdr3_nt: TGTGCCAGCAGCTTCCCAAGACAGGGGTGGAACGAGCAGTACTTC; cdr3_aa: CASSFPRQGWNEQYF
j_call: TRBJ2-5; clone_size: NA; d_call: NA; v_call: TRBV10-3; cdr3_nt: TGTGCCATCAGTGACATAAGGGACGGAGAGACCCAGTACTTC; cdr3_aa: CAISDIRDGETQYF
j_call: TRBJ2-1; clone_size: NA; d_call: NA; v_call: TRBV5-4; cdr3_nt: TGTGCCAGCAGCTTCGAGACTACTAGTCTTCGTGAGCAGTTCTTC; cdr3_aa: CASSFETTSLREQFF
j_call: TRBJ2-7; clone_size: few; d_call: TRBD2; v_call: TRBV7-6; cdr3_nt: TGTGCCAGCAGCTTAAAGCGGGGGATCGCCTACGAGCAGTACTTC; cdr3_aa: CASSLKRGIAYEQYF
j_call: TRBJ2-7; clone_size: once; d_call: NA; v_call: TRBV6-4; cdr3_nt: TGTGCCAGCAGTGACTTCGAGGGAGGCGCCTACGAGCAGTACTTC; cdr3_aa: CASSDFEGGAYEQYF
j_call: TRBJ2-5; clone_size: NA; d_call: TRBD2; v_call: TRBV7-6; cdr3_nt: TGTGCCAGCAGCTTATCTCCCTACGGCGGGGGTGAACACCAAGAGACCCAGTACTTC; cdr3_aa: CASSLSPYGGGEHQETQYF
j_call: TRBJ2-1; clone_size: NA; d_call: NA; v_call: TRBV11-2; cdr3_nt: TGTGCCAGCAGCTTAAGGGGGTACAATGAGCAGTTCTTC; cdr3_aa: CASSLRGYNEQFF
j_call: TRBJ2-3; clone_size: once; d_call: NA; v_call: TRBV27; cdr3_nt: TGTGCCAGCAGTGTGGGTCTTTCCTTCACAGATACGCAGTATTTT; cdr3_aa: CASSVGLSFTDTQYF
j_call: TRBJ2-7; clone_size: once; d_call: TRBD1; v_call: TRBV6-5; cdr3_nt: TGTGCCAGACGAAGGGACAGGGAATACGAGCAGTACTTC; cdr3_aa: CARRRDREYEQYF
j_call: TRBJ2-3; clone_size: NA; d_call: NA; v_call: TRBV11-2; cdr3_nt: TGTGCCAGCAGAATACAAATCGGGACAGATACGCAGTATTTT; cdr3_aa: CASRIQIGTDTQYF
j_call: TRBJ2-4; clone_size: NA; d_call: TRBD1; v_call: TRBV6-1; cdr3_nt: TGTGCCAGCAGTGGGGACAGGAACTTAGCCAAAAACATTCAGTACTTC; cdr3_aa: CASSGDRNLAKNIQYF
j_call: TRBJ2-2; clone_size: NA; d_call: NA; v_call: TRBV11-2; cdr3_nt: TGTGCCAGCAGCCTACCCAACTACCCGGAGCTGTTTTTT; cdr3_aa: CASSLPNYPELFF
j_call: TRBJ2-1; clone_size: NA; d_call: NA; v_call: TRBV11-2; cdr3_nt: TGTGCCAGCAGCGCTTACAATGAGCAGTTCTTC; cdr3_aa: CASSAYNEQFF
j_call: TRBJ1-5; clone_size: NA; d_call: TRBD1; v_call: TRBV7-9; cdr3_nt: TGTGCCAGCAGCCCCGGACAGGGGACCTACAATCAGCCCCAGCATTTT; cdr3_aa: CASSPGQGTYNQPQHF
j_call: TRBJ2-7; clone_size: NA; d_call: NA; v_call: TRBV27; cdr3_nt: TGTGCCAGCAGTTTTCAGGCTAAATCCTACGAGCAGTACTTC; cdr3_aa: CASSFQAKSYEQYF
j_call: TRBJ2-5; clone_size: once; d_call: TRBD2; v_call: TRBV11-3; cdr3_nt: TGTGCCAGCAGCTCACGGACTAGCGGGATGGCAGAGACCCAGTACTTC; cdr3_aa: CASSSRTSGMAETQYF
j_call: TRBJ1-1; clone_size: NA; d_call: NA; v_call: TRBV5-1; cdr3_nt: TGCGCCAGCAGCTTGGGGTGGGGAATCGGCACTGAAGCTTTCTTT; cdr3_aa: CASSLGWGIGTEAFF
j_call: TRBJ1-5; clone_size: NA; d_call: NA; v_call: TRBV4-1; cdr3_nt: TGCGCCAGCAGCCAAGGCCCCAATCAGCCCCAGCATTTT; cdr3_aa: CASSQGPNQPQHF
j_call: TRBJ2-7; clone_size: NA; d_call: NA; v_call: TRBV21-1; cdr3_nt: TGTGCCAGCAGCACAGAGGTGATGCTAGCGGGAGAGTCCGAGCAGTACTTC; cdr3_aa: CASSTEVMLAGESEQYF
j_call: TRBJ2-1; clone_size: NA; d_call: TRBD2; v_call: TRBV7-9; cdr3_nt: TGTGCCAGCAGCTTACAAACTAGCGGGAGGGCCGATGAGCAGTTCTTC; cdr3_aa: CASSLQTSGRADEQFF
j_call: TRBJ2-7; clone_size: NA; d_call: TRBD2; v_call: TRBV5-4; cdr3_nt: TGTGCCAGCAGCTCAGGACTAGCTTACGAGCAGTACTTC; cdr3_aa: CASSSGLAYEQYF
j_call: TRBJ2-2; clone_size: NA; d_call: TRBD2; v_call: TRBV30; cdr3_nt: TGTGCCTGGAGTAAAGCGGGAGGACGAACCGGGGAGCTGTTTTTT; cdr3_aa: CAWSKAGGRTGELFF
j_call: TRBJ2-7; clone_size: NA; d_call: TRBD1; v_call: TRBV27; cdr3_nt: TGTGCCAGCAGCCCGGGACAGAGCTACGAGCAGTACTTC; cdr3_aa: CASSPGQSYEQYF
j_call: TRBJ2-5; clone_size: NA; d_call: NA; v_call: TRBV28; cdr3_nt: TGTGCCAGCAGTTCCCGCCCGGGGGCAGATCAAGAGACCCAGTACTTC; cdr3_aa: CASSSRPGADQETQYF
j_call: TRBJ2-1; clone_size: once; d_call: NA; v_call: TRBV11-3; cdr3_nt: TGTGCCAGCAGCTTGGGGGGGCCGAGCTACAATGAGCAGTTCTTC; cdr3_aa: CASSLGGPSYNEQFF
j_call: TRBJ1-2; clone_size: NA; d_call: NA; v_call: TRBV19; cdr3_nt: TGTGCCAGTAGTGGGGATTTGAGAGCCTCACTTAACTATGGCTACACCTTC; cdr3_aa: CASSGDLRASLNYGYTF
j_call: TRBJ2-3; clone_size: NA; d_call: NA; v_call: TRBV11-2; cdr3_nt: TGTGCCAGCAGCTTAGCATTTAGCTTTAAAACAGATACGCAGTATTTT; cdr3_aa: CASSLAFSFKTDTQYF
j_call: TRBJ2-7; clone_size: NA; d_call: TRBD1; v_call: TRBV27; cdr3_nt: TGTGCCAGCAGTCTTCGGACAGGGGGCTACGAGCAGTACTTC; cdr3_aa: CASSLRTGGYEQYF
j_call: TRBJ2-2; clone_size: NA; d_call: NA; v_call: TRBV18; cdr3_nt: TGTGCCAGCTCACCACTGGAAGGGAACACCGGGGAGCTGTTTTTT; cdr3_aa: CASSPLEGNTGELFF
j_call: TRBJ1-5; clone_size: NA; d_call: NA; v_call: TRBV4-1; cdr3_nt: TGCGCCAGCAGCCAAGAGGAAGCTTTGGGGATATCATTTGCCCAGCATTTT; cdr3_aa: CASSQEEALGISFAQHF
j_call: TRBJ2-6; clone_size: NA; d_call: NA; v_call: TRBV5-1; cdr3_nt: TGCGCCAGCAGCCGTTACTCTGGGGCCAACGTCCTGACTTTC; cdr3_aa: CASSRYSGANVLTF
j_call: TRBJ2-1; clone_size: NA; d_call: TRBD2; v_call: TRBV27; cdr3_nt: TGTGCCAGCAGTTTAAATTGGGGACTAGCGGGATCCAATGAGCAGTTCTTC; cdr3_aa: CASSLNWGLAGSNEQFF